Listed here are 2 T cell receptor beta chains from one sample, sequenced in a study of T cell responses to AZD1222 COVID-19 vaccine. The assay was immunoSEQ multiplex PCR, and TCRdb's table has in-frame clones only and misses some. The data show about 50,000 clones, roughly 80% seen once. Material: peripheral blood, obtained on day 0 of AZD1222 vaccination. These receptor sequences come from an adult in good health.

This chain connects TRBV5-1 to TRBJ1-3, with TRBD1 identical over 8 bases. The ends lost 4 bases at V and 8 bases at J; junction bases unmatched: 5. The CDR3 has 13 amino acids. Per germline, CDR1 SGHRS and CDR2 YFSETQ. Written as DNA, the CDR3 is TGCGCCAGCAGCCCACAGGGGGGAGACACCATATATTTT. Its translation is CASSPQGGDTIYF.

This chain's CDR3 is CASRLAGGALNGYTF. The CDR3 DNA reads as TGTGCCAGCCGACTCGCCGGGGGGGCATTGAATGGCTACACCTTC. The genes are TRBV27 and TRBJ1-2; D possibly corresponds to TRBD1 (6 bases). This CDR3 spans 15 amino acids. The germline V gene has CDR1 MNHEY and CDR2 SMNVEV (reference sequence). V was clipped by 8 bases and J by 6 bases, with 22 bases between them.